One and the same sample provided the 20 T cell receptor beta chains below, sequenced in a study of T cells in Graves' hyperthyroidism and ophthalmopathy. Amplified regions were TCR beta CDR3 sequences from RNA transcripts. Researchers ran a first-round RT-PCR on the TCR CDR3 using the HTBI primer set. TCRdb called the multiplex PCR reads again in MiXCR, with one record for every CDR3 protein. The sample lists about 720,000 distinct CDR3 sequences; over 15% were seen once. Sequencing input: blood. All receptors come from a man aged 18 to 29 with Graves' hyperthyroidism.

The table lists this clonotype with many counts. The chain links TRBV7-2 to TRBJ2-7, with D unresolved. Trimming removed 2 bases at V and 2 bases at J, with 7 bases between. This CDR3 region has 13 residues. Germline V gene lookup returns CDR1 SGHTA and CDR2 FQGNSA. This CDR3 is CASSLFPTYEQYF. The CDR3 coding sequence is TGTGCCAGCAGCTTATTCCCTACCTACGAGCAGTACTTC.

This clonotype appeared many times. The chain employs TRBV6-2 or TRBV6-3 and TRBJ2-3, with D unresolved. Trimming shortened V by 1 base and J by 5 bases, and 13 bases separated the two germline ends. Germline V gene sequence: CDR1 MNHEY, CDR2 SVGEGT. This CDR3 spans 15 amino acids. This chain's CDR3 is CASSYFGQPGDTQYF. The CDR3 DNA follows: TGTGCCAGCAGTTACTTCGGGCAGCCAGGAGATACGCAGTATTTT.

This clonotype was counted a few times. This chain uses TRBV28 with TRBJ1-5; D gene unclear. The CDR3 loop spans 12 amino acids. The germline gives CDR1 MDHEN, CDR2 SYDVKM. V gave up 6 bases and J gave up 6 bases, with 9 bases separating them. CDR3 amino acids: CASREVGQPQHF. Written as DNA, the CDR3 is TGTGCCAGCAGGGAAGTTGGTCAGCCCCAGCATTTT.

The chain recombines TRBV27 with TRBJ2-4; D is perhaps TRBD1 (7 bases). Per the germline V gene, CDR1 is MNHEY and CDR2 is SMNVEV (reference sequence). The CDR3 runs 16 residues. The V end lost 0 bases, the J end lost 4 bases, and 13 bases lay between the germline ends. This CDR3 reads CASSLSQGGGKNIQYF. CDR3 nucleotide sequence: TGTGCCAGCAGTTTATCCCAGGGGGGAGGTAAAAACATTCAGTACTTC.

V and J are TRBV28 and TRBJ2-2, with no clear D. This CDR3 is 17 amino acids long. V was cut by 1 base and J by 3 bases, with 15 bases left in between. From germline, CDR1 is MDHEN and CDR2 SYDVKM. The CDR3 sequence: CASSLSSGVADTGELFF. The CDR3 DNA follows: TGTGCCAGCAGTTTATCGTCCGGCGTCGCCGACACCGGGGAGCTGTTTTTT.

Many counts were recorded for this clonotype. This rearrangement joins TRBV5-5 to TRBJ2-3; D unclear. Per the germline V gene, CDR1 is SGHKS and CDR2 is YYEKEE (reference sequence). V shed 4 bases and J shed 2 bases, with 14 bases lying between them. The CDR3 totals 15 residues. The CDR3 is CASSPPGRHTDTQYF. In nucleotides, the CDR3 is TGTGCCAGCAGCCCGCCCGGGCGCCACACAGATACGCAGTATTTT.

This clonotype has just one count. J is TRBJ2-7 and V is TRBV6-1; tentative D call: TRBD1 (5 bases). Germline V gene data show CDR1 as MNHNS and CDR2 as SASEGT. The CDR3 runs 14 residues. Trimming left V 8 bases short and J 1 base short, with 15 bases between. CDR3 region: CASQRGHVSYEQYF. The CDR3 DNA follows: TGTGCCAGCCAGAGAGGACATGTATCCTACGAGCAGTACTTC.

This clonotype was counted at least ten times. The V and J genes are TRBV25-1 and TRBJ1-1; D possibly corresponds to TRBD1 (5 bases). The germline V gene has CDR1 MGHDK and CDR2 SYGVNS. CDR3 length equals 15 residues. Trimming left V 1 base short and J 4 bases short, with 13 bases between. Here the CDR3 reads CASSEFGGIGTEAFF. DNA of the CDR3: TGTGCCAGCAGTGAATTCGGGGGAATTGGCACTGAAGCTTTCTTT.

This clonotype is a singleton in its sample. The chain uses TRBV7-2 and TRBJ2-5; 12 bases align to TRBD2. Looked up from germline, CDR1 is SGHTA and CDR2 is FQGNSA. The CDR3 length is 15 residues. The V segment lost 4 bases and the J segment 5 bases; nucleotides outside the gene matches: 5. In DNA form, the CDR3 reads TGTGCCAGCAGCTCCGAAGGGACTAGCGGGGAGACCCAGTACTTC. Amino acids: CASSSEGTSGETQYF. The entire variable domain, with the rest obtained from reference TRBV7-2 and TRBJ2-5, is as follows: GAGVSQSPSNKVTEKGKDVELRCDPISGHTALYWYRQSLGQGLEFLIYFQGNSAPDKSGLPSDRFSAERTGGSVSTLTIQRTQQEDSAVYLCASSSEGTSGETQYFGPGTRLLVL.

This clonotype has just a few counts. This chain links TRBV7-9 with TRBJ2-7; D possibly uses TRBD1 or TRBD2 (5 bases each). In germline, CDR1 is SEHNR, CDR2 FQNEAQ (reference sequence). V lost 5 bases and J 6 bases, leaving 17 bases between the germline ends. This CDR3 has 14 residues. The CDR3 sequence is CASSHSGQGFEQYF. In DNA form, the CDR3 reads TGTGCCAGCAGCCATTCGGGGCAGGGCTTCGAGCAGTACTTC. Looking up the rest from reference TRBV7-9 and TRBJ2-7 gives the full variable domain: DTGVSQNPRHKITKRGQNVTFRCDPISEHNRLYWYRQTLGQGPEFLTYFQNEAQLEKSRLLSDRFSAERPKGSFSTLEIQRTEQGDSAMYLCASSHSGQGFEQYFGPGTRLTVT.

A word on this clonotype: Just one base apart from a much larger clone, this may be a read error. V and J are TRBV28 and TRBJ2-1; D call uncertain. The CDR3 totals 13 residues. CDR1 and CDR2 (germline): MDHEN, SYDVKM. Trimming pared 7 bases from V and 10 bases from J, leaving 17 bases between. The CDR3 sequence: CASIDRARREQFF. In nucleotides, the CDR3 is TGTGCCAGCATAGATCGGGCCCGTAGGGAGCAGTTCTTC.

This clonotype was recorded at least ten times. This chain joins TRBV20-1 and TRBJ2-7; the D gene could be TRBD1 or TRBD2 (5 bases each). Germline values: CDR1 DFQATT, CDR2 SNEGSKA (reference sequence). CDR3 length: 15 amino acids. The V and J ends lost 1 base and 6 bases respectively, with 19 bases between them. The CDR3 protein is CSARAPGRPRGEQYF. The CDR3 coding sequence is TGCAGTGCTAGAGCCCCGGGAAGGCCTAGGGGCGAGCAGTACTTC.

This clonotype was seen a few times. The rearrangement joins TRBV20-1 to TRBJ1-1; D perhaps matches TRBD1 (5 bases). The CDR3 covers 13 residues. Germline V gene sequence: CDR1 DFQATT, CDR2 SNEGSKA (reference sequence). V was clipped by 5 bases and J by 0 bases, with 10 bases between them. The CDR3 protein is CSASTTVNTEAFF. DNA of the CDR3: TGCAGTGCTTCCACGACAGTGAACACTGAAGCTTTCTTT.

This clonotype was picked up one time. V is TRBV3-1 and J is TRBJ1-1, with no clear D. Germline CDR1 reads LGHDT; CDR2 reads YNNKEL (reference sequence). The CDR3 sequence is 16 residues long. Trimming pared 4 bases from V and 1 base from J, leaving 16 bases between. CDR3 sequence: CASSPDRGRPNTEAFF. CDR3 DNA sequence: TGTGCCAGCAGCCCAGATCGAGGGAGGCCGAACACTGAAGCTTTCTTT.

This rearrangement joins TRBV29-1 to TRBJ1-2; 8 bases map to TRBD1. The CDR3 consists of 12 residues. V lost 8 bases and J lost 4; bases outside the gene matches: 6. Looked up from germline, CDR1 is SQVTM and CDR2 is ANQGSEA. CDR3 in amino acids: CSIDRGLYGYTF. CDR3 sequence (DNA): TGCAGCATAGACAGGGGACTCTATGGCTACACCTTC.

Here the CDR3 DNA reads TGCGCCAGCAGCTTGGACAGGGGTGACATTCAGTACTTC. It translates to CASSLDRGDIQYF. The chain links TRBV5-1 to TRBJ2-4; TRBD1 agrees at 7 bases. Losses at the gene ends were 0 bases for V and 8 bases for J; bases not matched to a gene: 2. CDR1 is SGHRS, CDR2 YFSETQ, per germline. This CDR3 spans 13 amino acids.

The J gene is TRBJ2-3, the V gene TRBV11-2, with 11 bases aligning to TRBD2. The germline V gene has CDR1 SGHAT and CDR2 FQNNGV. The V segment lost 2 bases and the J segment 2 bases; nucleotides outside the gene matches: 6. The CDR3 covers 17 residues. The CDR3 sequence is CASSLRLAGLVTDTQYF. CDR3 bases: TGTGCCAGCAGCTTAAGACTAGCGGGACTTGTCACAGATACGCAGTATTTT.

This clonotype was seen a handful of times. The CDR3 loop is CASSLVAGGDTQYF. CDR3 sequence (DNA): TGTGCCAGCAGCTTAGTGGCGGGGGGAGATACGCAGTATTTT. V usage is TRBV7-2 and J usage is TRBJ2-3, with 8 bases that match TRBD2. Germline lookup yields CDR1 SGHTA and CDR2 FQGNSA. V dropped 1 base and J dropped 5; count of bases not matched to a gene: 2. The CDR3 runs 14 residues.

The chain has TRBV27 and TRBJ2-1; TRBD2 agrees at 9 bases. CDR1 is MNHEY, CDR2 SMNVEV, per germline (reference sequence). J gave up 8 bases and V 7 bases, and 27 bases lay outside the gene matches. This CDR3 is built from 20 residues. For the CDR3, the DNA is TGTGCCAGCAACCTTTTAGGGACTAGCAATAGATTCGGAATATTGCATGAGCAGTTCTTC. Translating gives CASNLLGTSNRFGILHEQFF.

V usage is TRBV14 and J usage is TRBJ1-1, with D possibly being TRBD1 (5 bases). The CDR3 consists of 15 residues. Trimming stripped 5 bases from V and 2 bases from J, with 15 bases between. Per germline, CDR1 SGHDN and CDR2 FVKESK. Written as DNA, the CDR3 is TGTGCCAGCAGCTCTCTGGGACGGCTTAACACTGAAGCTTTCTTT. It translates to CASSSLGRLNTEAFF.